This passage covers 27 T cell receptor beta chains from one sample sequenced in a study of cytomegalovirus exposure and HLA in healthy donors. PCR used 60 Vbeta primers and 13 Jbeta primers. TCRdb's table, derived via immunoSEQ multiplex PCR, lists solely in-frame clones and lacks some. Of about 78,000 clones listed, about four fifths were seen once; the top ten hold around 32%. Sequenced material: PBMCs. Receptors were obtained from a man aged 45 to 65 in good health and CMV-seropositive.

This chain joins TRBV7-8 and TRBJ2-1, with D perhaps TRBD2 (5 bases). Per the germline V gene, CDR1 is SGHVS and CDR2 is FQNEAQ. This CDR3 spans 16 amino acids. V shed 3 bases and J shed 6 bases, with 18 bases lying between them. The DNA for the CDR3 is TGTGCCAGCAGCTTCTCTCTAGCAGGAGTTTTCAATGAGCAGTTCTTC. Its protein is CASSFSLAGVFNEQFF.

This rearrangement joins TRBV9 to TRBJ1-2; D gene uncertain. Per germline, CDR1 SGDLS and CDR2 YYNGEE. V was pared by 0 bases and J by 7 bases, with 7 bases between. The CDR3 contains 12 residues. The CDR3 here is CASSVGGSGYTF. The CDR3 region has the DNA TGTGCCAGCAGCGTAGGAGGGTCTGGCTACACCTTC.

The chain joins TRBV20-1 to TRBJ2-5; D perhaps matches TRBD2 (6 bases). The CDR3 has 11 amino acids. Between the trimmed V and J ends, which lost 2 bases and 13 bases, there was a span of 14 bases. Germline CDR1 DFQATT, CDR2 SNEGSKA (reference sequence). This CDR3 reads CSARFRDSGYF. In nucleotides, the CDR3 is TGCAGTGCTAGATTCCGGGACTCGGGGTACTTC.

Here the CDR3 reads CSVERARDTEAFF. The CDR3 DNA sequence: TGCAGCGTTGAAAGGGCGCGGGACACTGAAGCTTTCTTT. The J gene is TRBJ1-1, the V gene TRBV29-1; D gene unclear. Trimming removed 2 bases from V and 3 bases from J, with 10 bases in between. Germline lookup yields CDR1 SQVTM and CDR2 ANQGSEA. The CDR3 loop spans 13 amino acids.

This sequence joins TRBV5-4 and TRBJ1-4; TRBD1 might be the D (6 bases). The length of the CDR3 is 14 residues. Trimming cost V 1 base and J 4 bases, with 8 bases left between them. Looked up from germline, CDR1 is SGHNT and CDR2 is YYREEE (reference sequence). The chain's CDR3 is CASSLQGHNEKLFF. The DNA for the CDR3 is TGTGCCAGCAGCTTGCAGGGGCATAATGAAAAACTGTTTTTT.

J is TRBJ1-1 and V is TRBV5-4; D is undetermined. Trimming left V 4 bases short and J 1 base short, with 14 bases between. CDR1 is SGHNT and CDR2 is YYREEE in the germline V gene (reference sequence). This CDR3 is built from 15 residues. CDR3 DNA: TGTGCCAGCAGCCCTGTCGACACCAAGAACACTGAAGCTTTCTTT. It is translated as CASSPVDTKNTEAFF.

The chain combines TRBV6-4 with TRBJ2-2; D is unresolved. The germline V and J ends were trimmed by 6 bases and 1 base, with 15 bases remaining between them. The CDR3 spans 16 residues. CDR1 is MRHNA and CDR2 is SNTAGT in the germline V gene. DNA of the CDR3: TGTGCCAGCAGCCCCTCGGCGGCCAAGAACACCGGGGAGCTGTTTTTT. The encoded protein is CASSPSAAKNTGELFF.

The V call is TRBV2, the J call TRBJ1-2, with 8 positions matching TRBD1. Germline V lookup: CDR1 SNHLY, CDR2 FYNNEI. V was pared by 1 base and J by 8 bases, with 6 bases of the junction left unmatched. The CDR3 consists of 14 residues. The CDR3 nucleotides read TGTGCCAGCAGTGAAGGGGGACAGGTTAGAGGCTACACCTTC. Its translation is CASSEGGQVRGYTF.

V is TRBV19 and J is TRBJ1-1; D perhaps matches TRBD1 (5 bases). This CDR3 has 14 residues. The V end lost 2 bases, the J end lost 1 base, and 8 bases lay between the germline ends. The germline gives CDR1 LNHDA, CDR2 SQIVND (reference sequence). The CDR3 spells CASSIMGGNTEAFF. Here the CDR3 DNA reads TGTGCCAGTAGTATAATGGGGGGGAACACTGAAGCTTTCTTT.

This chain uses TRBV7-9 with TRBJ2-1, with a possible D match to TRBD1 (6 bases). In germline, CDR1 is SEHNR, CDR2 FQNEAQ (reference sequence). V dropped 6 bases and J dropped 4 bases, with 13 bases sitting between them. This CDR3 spans 14 amino acids. The CDR3 DNA reads as TGTGCCAGCAGTCGGGACACCTCTTACAATGAGCAGTTCTTC. Its protein product is CASSRDTSYNEQFF.

The V call is TRBV18, the J call TRBJ2-1; TRBD1 is a possible D gene (5 bases). V was clipped by 0 bases and J by 3 bases, with 6 bases between them. The CDR3 is 14 amino acids. Per the germline V gene, CDR1 is KGHSH and CDR2 is LQKENI. CDR3 coding DNA: TGTGCCAGCTCACCACCGGACATCTACAATGAGCAGTTCTTC. It specifies CASSPPDIYNEQFF.

The chain employs TRBV30 and TRBJ1-1; 9 nucleotides line up with TRBD1. The CDR3 consists of 15 residues. Germline loops: CDR1 GTSNPN, CDR2 SVGIG (reference sequence). The trim removed 4 bases at V and 3 bases at J, leaving 9 bases unmatched. The CDR3 bases are TGTGCCTGGAAAGACCAGACAGGGGGTGACACTGAAGCTTTCTTT. This translates into CAWKDQTGGDTEAFF.

Turning to this clone: The junction does not match germline at one end; this may be a read error. V gene TRBV7-9 combines with J gene TRBJ2-1; 9 bases agree with TRBD2. Germline V gene lookup returns CDR1 SEHNR and CDR2 FQNEAQ (reference sequence). CDR3 length: 14 amino acids. This CDR3 is CSSSLGLAGNEQFF. In DNA form, the CDR3 reads TGTTCCAGCAGCTTAGGTCTAGCGGGAAATGAGCAGTTCTTC.

This chain links TRBV14 with TRBJ1-1, with a possible D match to TRBD1 (6 bases). With 4 bases removed from V and 1 base from J, the gap between germline ends came to 13 bases. Germline values: CDR1 SGHDN, CDR2 FVKESK. The CDR3 is 15 residues long. The CDR3 DNA is TGTGCCAGCAGCCCCCGGGACAACTGGAACACTGAAGCTTTCTTT. Amino acids: CASSPRDNWNTEAFF.

This clone came up a few times. V usage is TRBV5-4 and J usage is TRBJ2-7; D not resolved. CDR3 length: 12 amino acids. Germline CDR1 reads SGHNT; CDR2 reads YYREEE (reference sequence). V shed 9 bases and J shed 0 bases, with 10 bases lying between them. The CDR3 coding sequence is TGTGCCAACCGCAGAGGCTCCTACGAGCAGTACTTC. Protein product: CANRRGSYEQYF.

The chain joins TRBV29-1 to TRBJ2-5; D is possibly TRBD2 (6 bases). The CDR3 length is 12 residues. In germline, CDR1 is SQVTM, CDR2 ANQGSEA. V gave up 0 bases and J gave up 4 bases, with 6 bases separating them. CDR3 amino acids: CSVEDGRETQYF. DNA for the CDR3: TGCAGCGTTGAAGACGGGAGAGAGACCCAGTACTTC. Together with reference TRBV29-1 and TRBJ2-5, the CDR3 gives the full variable domain: SAVISQKPSRDICQRGTSLTIQCQVDSQVTMMFWYRQQPGQSLTLIATANQGSEATYESGFVIDKFPISRPNLTFSTLTVSNMSPEDSSIYLCSVEDGRETQYFGPGTRLLVL.

The rearrangement joins TRBV30 to TRBJ2-1; tentatively, D is TRBD2 (6 bases). Trimming took off 4 bases at V and 2 bases at J, with 12 bases between the two ends. CDR1 is GTSNPN, CDR2 SVGIG, per germline (reference sequence). The CDR3 extends over 14 amino acids. The CDR3 DNA reads as TGTGCCTGGATGCTGGGGGGACCCTACAATGAGCAGTTCTTC. Its protein is CAWMLGGPYNEQFF.

The chain has TRBV7-9 and TRBJ2-1, with 9 bases lining up with TRBD2. CDR1 is SEHNR and CDR2 is FQNEAQ in the germline V gene (reference sequence). This CDR3 comprises 16 residues. The J segment lost 6 bases and the V segment lost 5 bases, leaving 11 bases of the junction unmatched. CDR3 region: CASSPSVAGEINEQFF. The CDR3 region has the DNA TGTGCCAGCAGCCCTAGTGTAGCGGGAGAAATCAATGAGCAGTTCTTC. Complete variable domain (other parts from reference TRBV7-9 and TRBJ2-1): DTGVSQNPRHKITKRGQNVTFRCDPISEHNRLYWYRQTLGQGPEFLTYFQNEAQLEKSRLLSDRFSAERPKGSFSTLEIQRTEQGDSAMYLCASSPSVAGEINEQFFGPGTRLTVL.

The chain links TRBV27 to TRBJ2-5; D is uncertain. The last part of the DNA fits TRBJ2-7 better; the J call may be wrong. The length of the CDR3 is 12 residues. Looked up from germline, CDR1 is MNHEY and CDR2 is SMNVEV (reference sequence). The CDR3 sequence is CASRGETYEQYF. CDR3 nucleotides: TGTGCCAGCAGAGGTGAGACTTACGAGCAGTACTTC.

V usage is TRBV6-1 and J usage is TRBJ2-1; 7 positions match TRBD1. CDR3 length: 15 amino acids. The V gene end was trimmed by 5 bases and the J gene end by 4 bases; junction bases not matched to a gene: 8. CDR1 and CDR2 (germline): MNHNS, SASEGT. The CDR3 here is CASSRTGTDYNEQFF. The CDR3 DNA reads TGTGCCAGCAGTAGAACCGGGACAGATTACAATGAGCAGTTCTTC.

This clone has just a few counts. The J gene is TRBJ2-2, the V gene TRBV7-9; D might be TRBD2 (6 bases). The CDR3 totals 13 residues. Trimming took off 6 bases at V and 4 bases at J, with 9 bases between the two ends. Germline V gene data show CDR1 as SEHNR and CDR2 as FQNEAQ (reference sequence). CDR3 nucleotides: TGTGCCAGCAGTCGCGGGATCACCGGGGAGCTGTTTTTT. Its protein is CASSRGITGELFF.

The gene calls are TRBV9 and TRBJ2-7; maybe TRBD1 (5 bases). Germline V gives CDR1 SGDLS, CDR2 YYNGEE. The CDR3 is 15 residues long. The germline V and J ends were trimmed by 3 bases and 5 bases, with 18 bases remaining between them. DNA for the CDR3: TGTGCCAGCAGCGGAACCGGACACCCCGCGAACGAGCAGTACTTC. Amino acid sequence: CASSGTGHPANEQYF.

The chain couples TRBV11-2 to TRBJ2-1, with 12 bases that match TRBD2. The V and J ends lost 4 bases and 9 bases, in that order; junction bases with no gene match: 10. Germline V CDR1 and CDR2: SGHAT, FQNNGV. CDR3 length: 16 residues. CDR3 in amino acids: CASSSLAGGGKGEQFF. CDR3 DNA: TGTGCCAGCAGCTCTCTAGCGGGAGGGGGGAAGGGTGAGCAGTTCTTC.

The rearrangement uses TRBV15 and TRBJ2-7; D perhaps matches TRBD1 (5 bases). There are 15 residues in the CDR3. The germline V gene has CDR1 LNHNV and CDR2 YYDKDF (reference sequence). Trimming cost V 0 bases and J 6 bases, with 15 bases left between them. In DNA, the CDR3 is TGTGCCACCAGCAGAGATCAGGGTGCTACCAGCGAGCAGTACTTC. It codes for CATSRDQGATSEQYF.

The chain employs TRBV7-7 and TRBJ2-3, with 7 bases fitting TRBD2. V lost 0 bases, J lost 1 base, and 1 base stayed unmatched. The CDR3 has 15 residues. Germline V CDR1 and CDR2: SSHAT, FNYEAQ (reference sequence). CDR3 bases: TGTGCCAGCAGCTTAGCGGCGGGAGGCACAGATACGCAGTATTTT. Translating gives CASSLAAGGTDTQYF.

This chain uses TRBV6-1 with TRBJ1-2; 8 nucleotides match TRBD1. The CDR3 extends over 15 amino acids. CDR1 MNHNS and CDR2 SASEGT come from the germline V gene. The junction had 12 bases not matched to a gene; V was cut back by 5 bases and J by 7 bases. CDR3 DNA sequence: TGTGCCAGCAGTAACTTTCCAGGGGGCGTATCTGGCTACACCTTC. Residues: CASSNFPGGVSGYTF.

V usage is TRBV5-1 and J usage is TRBJ2-1; 7 nucleotides line up with TRBD1. The CDR3 spans 14 residues. The germline V gene encodes CDR1 SGHRS and CDR2 YFSETQ. V was pared by 1 base and J by 7 bases, with 5 bases of the junction left unmatched. CDR3 coding DNA: TGCGCCAGCAGCTTGTGGCAGGGGGAGAATGAGCAGTTCTTC. Translating gives CASSLWQGENEQFF.